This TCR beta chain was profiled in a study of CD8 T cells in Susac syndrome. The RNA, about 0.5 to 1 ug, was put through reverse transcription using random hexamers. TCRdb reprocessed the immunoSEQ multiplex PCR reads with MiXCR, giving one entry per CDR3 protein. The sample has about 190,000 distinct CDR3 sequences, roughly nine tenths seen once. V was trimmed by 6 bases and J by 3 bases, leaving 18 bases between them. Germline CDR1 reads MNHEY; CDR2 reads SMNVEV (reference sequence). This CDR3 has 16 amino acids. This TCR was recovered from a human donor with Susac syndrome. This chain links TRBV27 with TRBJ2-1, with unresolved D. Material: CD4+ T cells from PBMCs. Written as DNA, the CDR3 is TGTGCCAGCAGCTCCCCCTCAGAGACTGACTACAATGAGCAGTTCTTC. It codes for CASSSPSETDYNEQFF.